These 27 T cell receptor beta chains were sequenced from one sample in a study of radiation and T cells in renal cell carcinoma. Clones were sequenced by immunoSEQ multiplex PCR, and TCRdb holds only the in-frame ones, with some missing. The sample lists 100,000 to 150,000 clones; approximately 90% were seen once. Documented time point: blood 2 weeks post-SBRT. The treatment was: 15 Gy SBRT to primary tumor, nephrectomy 4 weeks later. The specimen was blood, collected from a patient whose treatment included radiotherapy and nephrectomy. These receptors were collected from a woman aged 70-85 years with renal cell carcinoma.

As for this clone: The junction departs from germline at one end; a sequencing error may be responsible. The chain has TRBV7-7 and TRBJ2-5; 7 bases agree with TRBD2. CDR3 length equals 13 residues. The germline V gene has CDR1 SSHAT and CDR2 FNYEAQ (reference sequence). CDR3 amino acids: CASSPTSTATQYF. CDR3 in DNA: TGTGCTAGCAGCCCGACTAGCACAGCGACCCAGTACTTC.

The chain combines TRBV4-3 with TRBJ2-1, with TRBD2 matching 10 bases. This CDR3 is 17 amino acids long. V lost 4 bases, J lost 3 bases, and 9 bases stayed unmatched. Germline V gene sequence: CDR1 LGHNA, CDR2 YSLEER. CDR3 coding DNA: TGCGCCAGCAGCCGATCCCTAGCGGGGGTTGGCTACAATGAGCAGTTCTTC. Translated, it gives CASSRSLAGVGYNEQFF.

The chain couples TRBV4-3 to TRBJ1-6, with D uncertain. Trimming removed 0 bases from V and 7 bases from J, with 16 bases in between. This CDR3 contains 17 residues. Germline CDR1 and CDR2: LGHNA and YSLEER. The CDR3 DNA follows: TGCGCCAGCAGCCAAGAATCCGGGATCGGTGGAAATTCACCCCTCCACTTT. Translating gives CASSQESGIGGNSPLHF.

The chain joins TRBV28 to TRBJ1-5; D perhaps matches TRBD1 (5 bases). The CDR3 has 15 residues. CDR1 is MDHEN, CDR2 SYDVKM, per germline. V gave up 6 bases and J gave up 0 bases, with 12 bases separating them. The chain's CDR3 is CASSTDTYSNQPQHF. DNA for the CDR3: TGTGCCAGCAGCACGGACACCTATAGCAATCAGCCCCAGCATTTT.

The chain couples TRBV11-3 to TRBJ1-2; no firm D call. Deletions cut 5 bases from V and 3 bases from J, with 7 bases between. This CDR3 is 12 amino acids long. Germline CDR1 reads SGHNT; CDR2 reads YENEEA. The CDR3 loop is CASSRTDYGYTF. The CDR3 DNA follows: TGTGCCAGCAGCCGGACGGACTATGGCTACACCTTC.

The rearrangement uses TRBV7-2 and TRBJ1-1; D remains unclear. The germline gives CDR1 SGHTA, CDR2 FQGNSA. The CDR3 length is 12 residues. Trimming removed 6 bases from V and 0 bases from J, with 5 bases in between. CDR3 amino acids: CASSWMNTEAFF. Here the CDR3 DNA reads TGTGCCAGCAGTTGGATGAACACTGAAGCTTTCTTT.

The chain links TRBV2 to TRBJ1-6; 8 positions agree with TRBD1. V gave up 7 bases and J gave up 14 bases; unmatched junction bases: 10. Germline lookup yields CDR1 SNHLY and CDR2 FYNNEI. The CDR3 extends over 13 amino acids. The chain's CDR3 is CASTRDRPRALHF. The CDR3 bases are TGTGCCAGCACCCGGGACAGGCCTCGTGCCCTCCACTTT.

V gene TRBV7-2 combines with J gene TRBJ1-5; D unclear. CDR3 length: 15 amino acids. V dropped 4 bases and J dropped 0 bases, with 10 bases sitting between them. Germline V lookup: CDR1 SGHTA, CDR2 FQGNSA. CDR3 sequence reads: CASSSRPFSNQPQHF. CDR3 DNA: TGTGCCAGCAGCTCCCGGCCGTTTAGCAATCAGCCCCAGCATTTT.

CDR3 sequence reads: CASSETGRAYEQYF. The CDR3 region has the DNA TGTGCCAGCAGTGAAACGGGACGTGCCTACGAGCAGTACTTC. V is TRBV6-1 and J is TRBJ2-7; D is perhaps TRBD1 or TRBD2 (5 bases each). This CDR3 has 14 residues. Looked up from germline, CDR1 is MNHNS and CDR2 is SASEGT. Trimming left V 2 bases short and J 2 bases short, with 10 bases between.

This chain joins TRBV6-4 and TRBJ1-1, with D uncertain. The germline V gene has CDR1 MRHNA and CDR2 SNTAGT. The V end was cut by 1 base, the J end by 11 bases, with 14 bases between. The CDR3 has 13 amino acids. CDR3 sequence: CASSDFWMSRAFF. The CDR3 DNA sequence: TGTGCCAGCAGTGACTTTTGGATGTCGCGTGCTTTCTTT.

The J gene is TRBJ2-7, the V gene TRBV6-4; TRBD1 aligns across 7 bases. V gave up 3 bases and J gave up 0 bases; unmatched junction bases: 8. This CDR3 contains 16 residues. Germline CDR1 reads MRHNA; CDR2 reads SNTAGT. The DNA for the CDR3 is TGTGCCAGCAGTGAAGTAGAGGACAGGAGCTCCTACGAGCAGTACTTC. Its protein product is CASSEVEDRSSYEQYF.

This chain joins TRBV11-3 and TRBJ2-5; D possibly corresponds to TRBD2 (5 bases). The CDR3 loop spans 14 amino acids. Looked up from germline, CDR1 is SGHNT and CDR2 is YENEEA. The V and J ends lost 1 base and 4 bases respectively, with 10 bases between them. CDR3 coding DNA: TGTGCCAGCAGCTTAGTCCTGGCGGGAGAGACCCAGTACTTC. It codes for CASSLVLAGETQYF.

The rearrangement uses TRBV5-1 and TRBJ1-1; 8 nucleotides match TRBD1. The V and J ends lost 4 bases and 7 bases, in that order; junction bases with no gene match: 3. The CDR3 covers 12 residues. Germline CDR1 reads SGHRS; CDR2 reads YFSETQ. The CDR3 DNA is TGCGCCAGCAGCCTCGACAGGGGTGAAGCTTTCTTT. It specifies CASSLDRGEAFF.

This clone was recorded only once. CDR3 amino acids: CASRRLMGDTQYF. The CDR3 DNA reads as TGTGCCAGCAGGAGGCTCATGGGAGATACGCAGTATTTT. This sequence joins TRBV7-2 and TRBJ2-3; D is unresolved. The germline V and J ends were trimmed by 6 bases and 5 bases, with 12 bases remaining between them. The CDR3 loop spans 13 amino acids. CDR1 is SGHTA and CDR2 is FQGNSA in the germline V gene.

This chain links TRBV27 with TRBJ1-2; weak D call: TRBD1 (6 bases). V was clipped by 6 bases and J by 8 bases, with 19 bases between them. Germline V gene sequence: CDR1 MNHEY, CDR2 SMNVEV (reference sequence). The CDR3 extends over 14 amino acids. The CDR3 DNA reads as TGTGCCAGCAGCCCCGAGCAGGGGTTGCACGGCTACACCTTC. Translated, it gives CASSPEQGLHGYTF.

The rearrangement uses TRBV29-1 and TRBJ2-1; D possibly uses TRBD1 or TRBD2 (5 bases each). This CDR3 has 13 amino acids. Between the trimmed V and J ends, which lost 8 bases and 7 bases, there was a span of 18 bases. CDR1 and CDR2 from the germline V gene are SQVTM and ANQGSEA. CDR3 region: CSTGRGLGNEQFF. Here the CDR3 DNA reads TGCAGCACCGGACGGGGCCTGGGGAATGAGCAGTTCTTC.

The chain couples TRBV2 to TRBJ2-1, with a possible D match to TRBD1 (5 bases). With 6 bases removed from V and 0 bases from J, the gap between germline ends came to 9 bases. Germline values: CDR1 SNHLY, CDR2 FYNNEI. The CDR3 spans 14 residues. CDR3 sequence reads: CASRFDSSYNEQFF. CDR3 DNA: TGTGCCAGCAGATTCGACAGCTCCTACAATGAGCAGTTCTTC.

The chain combines TRBV6-5 with TRBJ1-3; weak D call: TRBD1 (6 bases). Germline CDR1 reads MNHEY; CDR2 reads SVGAGI. There are 13 residues in the CDR3. V lost 4 bases to trimming and J lost 3 bases, with 7 bases between them. CDR3 sequence: CASSFRGGNTIYF. The CDR3 DNA reads as TGTGCCAGCAGTTTCAGGGGTGGAAACACCATATATTTT.

The chain links TRBV29-1 to TRBJ2-7; the D gene is possibly TRBD2 (6 bases). The CDR3 is 15 residues long. The V gene's germline CDR1 is SQVTM and CDR2 ANQGSEA. V lost 5 bases to trimming and J lost 3 bases, with 20 bases between them. The CDR3 region has the DNA TGCAGCGTTCTTCCTGAAATGGGGGGTAGCTACGAGCAGTACTTC. Amino acid sequence: CSVLPEMGGSYEQYF.

This chain uses TRBV5-4 with TRBJ1-2; the D gene is possibly TRBD1 (6 bases). This CDR3 has 15 residues. The ends were cut back, 0 bases at V and 4 bases at J, with 13 bases in the middle. Germline lookup yields CDR1 SGHNT and CDR2 YYREEE (reference sequence). Here the CDR3 DNA reads TGTGCCAGCAGCTTGGGCGACAGGAACCTCTATGGCTACACCTTC. It encodes CASSLGDRNLYGYTF.

For the CDR3, the DNA is TGTGCCAGCAGCCGGACAGAGGGGTGGGAGCAGTACTTC. Translating gives CASSRTEGWEQYF. The V call is TRBV7-9, the J call TRBJ2-7; tentatively, D is TRBD1 (6 bases). V was shortened by 5 bases and J by 7 bases, with 15 bases between the two germline ends. Germline V gene lookup returns CDR1 SEHNR and CDR2 FQNEAQ (reference sequence). The CDR3 extends over 13 amino acids. Together with reference TRBV7-9 and TRBJ2-7, the CDR3 gives the full variable domain: DTGVSQNPRHKITKRGQNVTFRCDPISEHNRLYWYRQTLGQGPEFLTYFQNEAQLEKSRLLSDRFSAERPKGSFSTLEIQRTEQGDSAMYLCASSRTEGWEQYFGPGTRLTVT.

The chain employs TRBV19 and TRBJ1-3; D gene unclear. The CDR3 sequence is 13 residues long. Germline V gives CDR1 LNHDA, CDR2 SQIVND (reference sequence). Deletions cut 11 bases from V and 3 bases from J, with 14 bases between. The CDR3 loop is CALVPGGGNTIYF. The CDR3 DNA follows: TGTGCCCTTGTGCCGGGTGGTGGAAACACCATATATTTT.

The chain recombines TRBV5-1 with TRBJ2-7; 8 nucleotides agree with TRBD1. Germline V gene sequence: CDR1 SGHRS, CDR2 YFSETQ. The CDR3 runs 14 residues. V lost 3 bases, J lost 2 bases, and 4 bases stayed unmatched. The DNA for the CDR3 is TGCGCCAGCAGCTGGACAGGGAGGACCTACGAGCAGTACTTC. Translating it yields CASSWTGRTYEQYF. The full variable domain, its missing parts supplied by reference TRBV5-1 and TRBJ2-7, is KAGVTQTPRYLIKTRGQQVTLSCSPISGHRSVSWYQQTPGQGLQFLFEYFSETQRNKGNFPGRFSGRQFSNSRSEMNVSTLELGDSALYLCASSWTGRTYEQYFGPGTRLTVT.

This chain joins TRBV5-5 and TRBJ1-2; TRBD1 matches at 8 bases. The CDR3 consists of 15 residues. Germline CDR1 reads SGHKS; CDR2 reads YYEKEE (reference sequence). V shed 4 bases, J shed 6 bases, and the junction held 11 bases outside the gene matches. The CDR3 is CASSPIPDRANGYTF. The CDR3 DNA reads as TGTGCCAGCAGCCCTATCCCGGACAGGGCTAATGGCTACACCTTC.

This chain uses TRBV7-8 with TRBJ2-1; 15 bases fit TRBD2. The CDR3 covers 16 residues. V gave up 5 bases and J gave up 7 bases; unmatched junction bases: 6. Germline V gene lookup returns CDR1 SGHVS and CDR2 FQNEAQ. The CDR3, as DNA: TGTGCCAGCAGCCCCAGGACTAGCGGGGGGGGGAATGAGCAGTTCTTC. This translates into CASSPRTSGGGNEQFF.

The rearrangement uses TRBV21-1 and TRBJ2-1; the table's TRBD1 call for D was not verified on the DNA. TRBV21-1 corresponds to a pseudogene. The CDR3 loop spans 12 amino acids. The CDR3 spells CASSKGQAEQFF. DNA of the CDR3: TGTGCCAGCAGCAAAGGTCAGGCAGAGCAGTTCTTC.

J is TRBJ1-2 and V is TRBV7-2; D gene unclear. The CDR3 totals 15 residues. The V end was cut by 4 bases, the J end by 5 bases, with 17 bases between. The germline V gene encodes CDR1 SGHTA and CDR2 FQGNSA. For the CDR3, the DNA is TGTGCCAGCAGCTCACCGGGAAAACCTCCTTATGGCTACACCTTC. Its protein product is CASSSPGKPPYGYTF.